This T cell receptor (beta chain) came from a study of shared clonotypes between healthy human individuals. Background on the study: A couple of women and three men aged 18 to 49 made up the donors. Three CD4 naive, three CD4 memory, two CD8 naive and one CD8 memory plate were used per donor.

CD4+ cells underwent separation, giving CD45RA+ naive and CD45RA-negative memory subsets. Trimming took off 6 bases at V and 1 base at J, with 10 bases between the two ends. The germline V gene encodes CDR1 MNHEY and CDR2 SVGAGI. This CDR3 has 14 residues. Some clones are missing from TCRdb's copy, which holds only in-frame ones; the method was immunoSEQ multiplex PCR. In the table there are 2 million to 2.5 million clones, around 90% of which are singletons. The TCR was taken from a man younger than 35 in good health. Some clones in this sample may be carry-over from other donors' samples. Sequencing used naive CD4+ T cells from PBMCs. The subset: CD45RA+ positively selected. The chain combines TRBV6-5 with TRBJ2-4, with D perhaps TRBD2 (6 bases). The CDR3 loop is CASRSTSAKNIQYF. CDR3 in DNA: TGTGCCAGCAGGTCAACTAGCGCCAAAAACATTCAGTACTTC.